This T cell receptor beta chain was identified during a study of shared T cell receptors in the human thymus. Germline V gives CDR1 SGHDT, CDR2 YYEEEE. Between the trimmed V and J ends, which lost 2 bases and 5 bases, there was a span of 8 bases. The CDR3 spans 13 residues. Generated by immunoSEQ multiplex PCR, the TCRdb table keeps only in-frame clones and is missing some. The table includes around 65,000 clones, 90% to 95% detected once. Sequencing input: thymocytes. This clonotype originated in a human donor. The rearrangement uses TRBV5-6 and TRBJ1-5, with D possibly matching TRBD1 (6 bases). This CDR3 is CASSLSGDQPQHF. CDR3 bases: TGTGCCAGCAGCTTATCAGGGGATCAGCCCCAGCATTTT.